The next 8 T cell receptor beta chains were all read from a single sample in a study of cytomegalovirus exposure and HLA in healthy donors. Use of 60 Vbeta and 13 Jbeta primers characterized the PCR. This table comes from immunoSEQ multiplex PCR, and its TCRdb copy is limited to in-frame clones, with some not included. The sample consists of 200,000 to 250,000 clones, around four fifths of them appearing once. The sequencing sample was made of PBMCs. The receptors were gathered from a woman in her forties in good health and CMV-seronegative.

This clone occurred a few times. As DNA, the CDR3 is TGTGCCAGCAGTATTCAGGGAAAACTGTTTTTT. Translation: CASSIQGKLFF. This chain links TRBV6-1 with TRBJ1-4; a weak D match, TRBD1 (5 bases). V lost 5 bases and J 10 bases, leaving 8 bases between the germline ends. Germline CDR1 reads MNHNS; CDR2 reads SASEGT. This CDR3 has 11 amino acids.

The chain joins TRBV2 to TRBJ1-6; D may be TRBD1 (5 bases). V dropped 8 bases and J dropped 8 bases, with 13 bases sitting between them. Germline CDR1 SNHLY, CDR2 FYNNEI. CDR3 size: 13 residues. CDR3 in DNA: TGTGCCAGCCGGCGGGACGGCGATTCACCCCTCCACTTT. As protein: CASRRDGDSPLHF.

This chain connects TRBV19 to TRBJ2-6; 8 positions match TRBD2. The CDR3 is 19 amino acids. Trimming took 3 bases from V and 0 from J; bases not matched to a gene: 10. Per the germline V gene, CDR1 is LNHDA and CDR2 is SQIVND (reference sequence). CDR3 amino acids: CASSIEAGGLVSGANVLTF. The DNA for the CDR3 is TGTGCCAGTAGTATCGAGGCGGGGGGCCTCGTCTCTGGGGCCAACGTCCTGACTTTC.

Notes on this clone: This sample includes further DNA sequences coding for the same CDR3. The chain joins TRBV2 to TRBJ2-5; no clear D gene. The V and J ends lost 7 bases and 4 bases respectively, with 4 bases between them. This CDR3 region has 10 residues. CDR1 is SNHLY and CDR2 is FYNNEI in the germline V gene. The CDR3 protein is CASTRETQYF. CDR3 nucleotides: TGTGCCAGCACCCGAGAGACCCAGTACTTC.

The chain joins TRBV7-6 to TRBJ1-1; D is undetermined. V shed 5 bases and J shed 1 base, with 8 bases lying between them. The CDR3 is made up of 13 amino acids. Germline loops: CDR1 SGHVS, CDR2 FNYEAQ. CDR3 sequence: CASSPQQNTEAFF. DNA of the CDR3: TGTGCCAGCAGCCCTCAACAGAACACTGAAGCTTTCTTT.

The J gene is TRBJ2-1, the V gene TRBV5-1; D perhaps matches TRBD2 (7 bases). The CDR3 spans 14 residues. V lost 4 bases, J lost 6 bases, and 14 bases lay in between. Germline assignment: CDR1 SGHRS and CDR2 YFSETQ. The chain's CDR3 is CASSRGAGRNEQFF. Written as DNA, the CDR3 is TGCGCCAGCAGCCGGGGGGCGGGGCGCAATGAGCAGTTCTTC.

This clone is a singleton in its sample. The gene calls are TRBV5-1 and TRBJ1-1, with no clear D. V was cut by 4 bases and J by 3 bases, with 10 bases left in between. This CDR3 region has 13 residues. Germline V gene lookup returns CDR1 SGHRS and CDR2 YFSETQ. The CDR3 nucleotides are TGCGCCAGCAGCCCGCCCGGGGACACTGAAGCTTTCTTT. Translation gives CASSPPGDTEAFF.

In its sample, this clone was seen a few times. The V call is TRBV2, the J call TRBJ1-4; 8 bases agree with TRBD1. From germline, CDR1 is SNHLY and CDR2 FYNNEI. The CDR3 length is 13 residues. Trimming removed 7 bases from V and 8 bases from J; junction bases left unmatched: 6. This CDR3 reads CASTSRGREKLFF. The CDR3 nucleotides are TGTGCCAGCACCAGCAGGGGGCGAGAAAAACTGTTTTTT. Full variable domain (missing parts from reference TRBV2 and TRBJ1-4): EPEVTQTPSHQVTQMGQEVILRCVPISNHLYFYWYRQILGQKVEFLVSFYNNEISEKSEIFDDQFSVERPDGSNFTLKIRSTKLEDSAMYFCASTSRGREKLFFGSGTQLSVL.